The rows below give T cell receptor beta chains drawn from one sample of a study of T cell repertoires in cytomegalovirus infection. TCRdb used MiXCR to reprocess the reads, holding one entry per CDR3 protein. Among 80,000 to 130,000 distinct CDR3 sequences listed, less than 25% were seen once. Sequencing used CD8+ T cells from PBMCs. These receptors all come from a human donor in good health (CMV status not recorded). Some clones in this sample may be carry-over from other donors' samples. Each CDR3 is given with its conserved first and last residue. A D gene is named only where the DNA matches it firmly. Clone sizes are given selectively: once, few, many, or a class where the clone is expanded.

j_gene | d_gene | abundance | v_gene | CDR3aa | CDR3nt
TRBJ2-7 | . | . | TRBV2 | CASNWGDTYEQYF | TGTGCCAGCAATTGGGGGGACACCTACGAGCAGTACTTC
TRBJ2-5 | . | once | TRBV20-1 | CSARVGGEEDGETQYF | TGCAGTGCTAGAGTAGGAGGGGAGGAGGATGGAGAGACCCAGTACTTC
TRBJ2-2 | TRBD2 | . | TRBV24-1 | CATSDNPAGRGTGELFF | TGTGCCACCAGTGACAATCCGGCAGGGAGGGGCACCGGGGAGCTGTTTTTT
TRBJ1-5 | . | . | TRBV29-1 | CSGSTGSGQPQHF | TGCAGCGGTTCAACAGGATCGGGACAGCCCCAGCATTTT
TRBJ1-1 | . | many | TRBV4-2 | CASSQDGVNTNTEAFF | TGTGCCAGCAGCCAAGATGGGGTCAACACGAACACTGAAGCTTTCTTT
TRBJ2-1 | . | . | TRBV7-9 | CASSPNVGVWNEQFF | TGTGCCAGCAGCCCTAATGTTGGGGTCTGGAATGAGCAGTTCTTC
TRBJ2-2 | . | few | TRBV29-1 | CSVRTAPGELFF | TGCAGCGTGAGGACGGCGCCCGGGGAGCTGTTTTTT
TRBJ2-5 | TRBD2 | few | TRBV2 | CASSEARRLAGQETQYF | TGTGCCAGCAGTGAGGCCCGTCGACTAGCGGGGCAAGAGACCCAGTACTTC
TRBJ2-1 | . | . | TRBV14 | CASSQDRQSSYNEQFF | TGTGCCAGCAGCCAAGATCGGCAGAGCTCCTACAATGAGCAGTTCTTC
TRBJ2-7 | . | . | TRBV4-1 | CASSQDARSYEQYF | TGCGCCAGCAGCCAAGATGCGCGTTCCTACGAGCAGTACTTC
TRBJ2-7 | . | few | TRBV7-2 | CASSLARAESYEQYF | TGTGCCAGCAGCTTAGCGAGAGCGGAATCCTACGAGCAGTACTTC
TRBJ2-7 | . | many | TRBV30 | CAWSAVDSFGGQYF | TGTGCCTGGAGCGCCGTCGACAGCTTCGGGGGGCAGTACTTC
TRBJ2-7 | . | many | TRBV6-2/TRBV6-3 | CASSYSGFHEQYF | TGTGCCAGCAGTTACTCAGGGTTCCACGAGCAGTACTTC
TRBJ1-1 | . | . | TRBV5-6 | CASSLSGAQNTEAFF | TGTGCCAGCAGCTTGTCTGGGGCACAAAACACTGAAGCTTTCTTT
TRBJ1-6 | . | . | TRBV7-8 | CASSSLLHQSSPLHF | TGTGCCAGCAGCTCGCTCCTTCACCAGAGTTCACCCCTCCACTTT
TRBJ1-3 | . | many | TRBV7-2 | CASSLVPGPSGNTIYF | TGTGCCAGCAGCTTAGTTCCAGGCCCCTCTGGAAACACCATATATTTT
TRBJ2-3 | TRBD2 | many | TRBV28 | CASRDLAESTDTQYF | TGTGCCAGCAGAGACCTAGCGGAGAGCACAGATACGCAGTATTTT
TRBJ2-7 | TRBD1 | many | TRBV28 | CASSRRPQGPFYEQYF | TGTGCCAGCTCGAGAAGACCACAGGGGCCCTTCTACGAGCAGTACTTC
TRBJ2-1 | TRBD2 | few | TRBV9 | CASSSGLVSYNEQFF | TGTGCCAGCAGCTCGGGACTAGTCTCCTACAATGAGCAGTTCTTC
TRBJ2-2 | . | few | TRBV2 | CASSDTARNTGELFF | TGTGCCAGCAGTGATACGGCCAGGAACACCGGGGAGCTGTTTTTT
TRBJ2-7 | . | . | TRBV2 | CASRAGQLTYEQYF | TGTGCCAGCAGAGCGGGACAGCTAACCTACGAGCAGTACTTC
TRBJ1-1 | . | few | TRBV2 | CASSERFLFRREAFF | TGTGCCAGCAGTGAACGTTTTTTATTCCGGCGGGAAGCTTTCTTT
TRBJ1-2 | . | . | TRBV5-1 | CASSLDLLPLNYGYTF | TGCGCCAGCAGCTTGGATCTCCTCCCACTAAACTATGGCTACACCTTC
TRBJ1-4 | TRBD1 | many | TRBV7-2 | CASSLHPGQGARYDEKLFF | TGTGCCAGCAGCCTCCATCCGGGACAGGGGGCTCGGTACGATGAAAAACTGTTTTTT
TRBJ1-2 | . | many | TRBV12-3/TRBV12-4 | CASSPRGYGYTF | TGTGCCAGCAGTCCTCGGGGCTATGGCTACACCTTC
TRBJ1-2 | TRBD1 | few | TRBV20-1 | CSARMGQENYGYTF | TGCAGTGCTAGAATGGGACAGGAAAACTATGGCTACACCTTC
TRBJ2-7 | TRBD2 | . | TRBV6-8 | CASSYSRLAGLDEQYF | TGTGCCAGCAGTTACTCTCGGCTAGCGGGCCTGGACGAGCAGTACTTC
TRBJ2-1 | . | few | TRBV29-1 | CSVEAASAYNEQFF | TGCAGCGTTGAGGCCGCTAGCGCTTACAATGAGCAGTTCTTC
TRBJ2-6 | . | few | TRBV7-9 | CASSLVRAGANVLTF | TGTGCCAGCAGCTTAGTGCGGGCTGGGGCCAACGTCCTGACTTTC
TRBJ2-3 | . | . | TRBV2 | CASGWDGGTDTQYF | TGTGCCAGCGGATGGGACGGAGGCACAGATACGCAGTATTTT
TRBJ2-7 | . | many | TRBV7-9 | CASSSRQLALHEQYF | TGTGCCAGCAGCTCACGACAGCTAGCCCTCCACGAGCAGTACTTC
TRBJ2-1 | . | . | TRBV4-1 | CASSQETPYNEQFF | TGCGCCAGCAGCCAAGAGACCCCCTACAATGAGCAGTTCTTC
TRBJ1-1 | . | few | TRBV6-2/TRBV6-3 | CASSYSDQEGSDTEAFF | TGTGCCAGCAGTTACTCCGACCAAGAGGGGAGCGACACTGAAGCTTTCTTT
TRBJ2-1 | TRBD2 | few | TRBV11-2 | CASSLSGGPGEREQFF | TGTGCCAGCAGCCTTAGCGGGGGACCGGGGGAAAGAGAGCAGTTCTTC
TRBJ2-7 | . | . | TRBV2 | CASSEANPSPYEQYF | TGTGCCAGCAGTGAAGCGAATCCCAGTCCCTACGAGCAGTACTTC
TRBJ1-1 | . | many | TRBV7-2 | CASSRLLEAEAFF | TGTGCCAGCAGCCGGCTCCTAGAAGCTGAAGCTTTCTTT
TRBJ2-5 | TRBD2 | many | TRBV7-9 | CASSDQLAGTQETQYF | TGTGCCAGCAGCGACCAGCTAGCGGGAACCCAAGAGACCCAGTACTTC
TRBJ2-7 | . | few | TRBV6-4 | CASSDTAGHEQYF | TGTGCCAGCAGTGACACGGCCGGGCACGAGCAGTACTTC
TRBJ2-5 | . | . | TRBV7-9 | CASSLGTAYQETQYF | TGTGCCAGCAGCTTAGGGACGGCTTACCAAGAGACCCAGTACTTC
TRBJ2-3 | . | few | TRBV27 | CASSPGTHRWYF | TGTGCCAGCAGTCCGGGGACCCACCGCTGGTATTTT